The rows below give T cell receptor beta chains drawn from one sample of a study of memory CD4+ T cells and cytomegalovirus serostatus. Clones were sequenced by immunoSEQ multiplex PCR, and TCRdb holds only the in-frame ones, with some missing. The table includes about 40,000 clones, 79% detected once. Sequenced sample: memory CD4+ T cells from blood. These receptors came from an adult in good health and CMV-seronegative. Both conserved end residues are part of each CDR3. A D gene is named only where the DNA matches it firmly. Expanded clones are given a class, and other clones once, few, many or no size at all.

NA TRBJ1-6 TRBV18 NA TGTGCCAGCTCATCAGAGGCCCTTTATTCACCCCTCCACTTT CASSSEALYSPLHF
NA TRBJ2-7 TRBV18 NA TGTGCCAGCTCAGACAGTTCCTACGAGCAGTACTTC CASSDSSYEQYF
NA TRBJ1-6 TRBV15 TRBD1 TGTGCCACCAGCAAACCCGGGACAGGGGTGGGTTCACCCCTCCACTTT CATSKPGTGVGSPLHF
NA TRBJ1-2 TRBV19 NA TGTGCCAGCCTCGAAGGATTATATGGCTACACCTTC CASLEGLYGYTF
NA TRBJ2-7 TRBV5-6 NA TGTGCCAGCAGCTTGAGGGGGGCGAGGCCTTACGAGCAGTACTTC CASSLRGARPYEQYF
few TRBJ1-1 TRBV29-1 NA TGCAGCGGCCGGGCCTCGGGGCTTGGAACTGAAGCTTTCTTT CSGRASGLGTEAFF
NA TRBJ1-3 TRBV6-1 NA TGTGCCAGCAGGGATGGGACAAACGCTGGAAACACCATATATTTT CASRDGTNAGNTIYF
NA TRBJ2-3 TRBV5-1 NA TGCGCCAGCAGCTTGGGGGCCTCCACAGATACGCAGTATTTT CASSLGASTDTQYF
NA TRBJ2-5 TRBV7-3 NA TGTGCCAGCAGCCCACAAAACGGGAACCAAGAGACCCAGTACTTC CASSPQNGNQETQYF
NA TRBJ2-7 TRBV5-4 TRBD1 TGTGCCAGCAGCGCACAGGGGTACGAGCAGTACTTC CASSAQGYEQYF
NA TRBJ1-1 TRBV2 NA TGTGCCAGCAGCGAAAATCCGAACACTGAAGCTTTCTTT CASSENPNTEAFF
once TRBJ2-4 TRBV11-2 NA TGTGCCAGCAGTACTACTAGTTTGGCCAAAAACATTCAGTACTTC CASSTTSLAKNIQYF
NA TRBJ2-3 TRBV19 TRBD2 TGTGCCAGTAGGCTAGCGGGGGAAACGCAGTATTTT CASRLAGETQYF
NA TRBJ2-7 TRBV23-1 NA TGCGCCAGCAGGGGCGGGTACGAGCAGTACTTC CASRGGYEQYF
NA TRBJ2-7 TRBV5-1 NA TGCGCCAGCAGCCGGTCGGGATTCTACGAGCAGTACTTC CASSRSGFYEQYF
NA TRBJ1-2 TRBV7-2 NA TGTGCCAGCAGCTTGGGACGCACGAGGCTTAGCTATGGCTACACCTTC CASSLGRTRLSYGYTF
NA TRBJ1-5 TRBV7-8 TRBD1 TGTGCCAGCAGCCTATTGACAGGGGGAAGCAATCAGCCCCAGCATTTT CASSLLTGGSNQPQHF
NA TRBJ2-6 TRBV5-6 NA TGTGCCAGCAGCTTGGTCCAGAGCTCTGGGGCCAACGTCCTGACTTTC CASSLVQSSGANVLTF
NA TRBJ2-5 TRBV5-1 NA TGCGCCAGCAGCTTGTGGGGGGTAGAGGGAGAGACCCAGTACTTC CASSLWGVEGETQYF
NA TRBJ1-5 TRBV28 TRBD1 TGTGCCAGCAGTTATGACAGGGGCGGCAATCAGCCCCAGCATTTT CASSYDRGGNQPQHF
NA TRBJ2-2 TRBV2 NA TGTGCCAGCAGTGTTCAGGGAGAGACCGGGGAGCTGTTTTTT CASSVQGETGELFF
NA TRBJ2-7 TRBV6-1 TRBD2 TGTGCCAGCAAGGGAGGGGTGGGGGAGCAGTACTTC CASKGGVGEQYF
NA TRBJ1-2 TRBV30 NA TGTGCCTGGAGTCTCGGACCAGAAGTAGGCTACACCTTC CAWSLGPEVGYTF
NA TRBJ1-5 TRBV29-1 NA TGCAGCGCCAGTGAGGGGGAACAGCCCCAGCATTTT CSASEGEQPQHF
NA TRBJ1-4 TRBV4-3 NA TGCGCCAGCAGCCAAGCCAGGAGACAGGAACTGTTTTTT CASSQARRQELFF
few TRBJ2-7 TRBV5-1 NA TGCGCCAGCAGCTTGGAGGGAAGCTCCTACGAGCAGTACTTC CASSLEGSSYEQYF